This record concerns one TCR beta chain sequence. Antigen specificity is unknown. With baseline, cycle 4 day 1, and cycle 7 day 1 as timepoints, blood was sampled. Method: immunoSEQ multiplex PCR; TCRdb's copy keeps in-frame clones and lacks some. The sample includes 50,000 to 75,000 clones, around 86% of them seen just once. The data belong to a study of OX40 agonist ivuxolimab in advanced cancers. Overall study: The group had a mean age of roughly 65 years, ranged from about 20 to 90, and was 82.7% male.

V dropped 2 bases and J dropped 0; count of bases not matched to a gene: 5. Germline lookup yields CDR1 SGHRS and CDR2 YFSETQ. This CDR3 contains 16 residues. General study findings and limits: There were, on average, more expanded clones in CD8+ T cells than in CD4+.

The sample here was CD4+ or CD8+ T cells sorted from blood, taken in a trial of the OX40 agonist ivuxolimab. This chain uses TRBV5-1 with TRBJ1-3; 7 bases map to TRBD1. The source is an adult with an advanced solid tumor such as melanoma, head and neck, liver or kidney cancer. The CDR3 DNA reads as TGCGCCAGCAGCTTAAATACAGGGGACTCTGGAAACACCATATATTTT. This codes for CASSLNTGDSGNTIYF.